Listed here are 24 T cell receptor beta chains from one sample, sequenced in a study of blood T cell repertoires in COVID-19. Produced via immunoSEQ multiplex PCR; TCRdb's table is partial and in-frame only. This sample yields about 160,000 clones, of which 75% to 90% are seen a single time; roughly 9% belongs to the top ten. Sequencing was carried out using peripheral blood. The source of these receptors is a woman over 75 with active or convalescent COVID-19.

The V gene is TRBV9, the J gene TRBJ2-5, with unresolved D. CDR1 and CDR2 from the germline V gene are SGDLS and YYNGEE. This CDR3 region has 14 residues. Trimming took 4 bases from V and 0 from J, leaving 10 bases between them. The CDR3 sequence is CASSFEAHQETQYF. CDR3 DNA: TGTGCCAGCAGCTTCGAGGCCCACCAAGAGACCCAGTACTTC.

The V call is TRBV19, the J call TRBJ2-2, with 9 bases fitting TRBD2. Germline V CDR1 and CDR2: LNHDA, SQIVND (reference sequence). With 1 base clipped from V and 5 bases from J, the junction kept 11 bases outside the gene matches. The CDR3 length is 18 residues. CDR3 in DNA: TGTGCCAGTAGTATAGGTAATAGCGGGGGAAGCAGGACCGGGGAGCTGTTTTTT. This sequence encodes CASSIGNSGGSRTGELFF.

V is TRBV19 and J is TRBJ2-7; TRBD1 matches at 11 bases. The V segment lost 5 bases and the J segment 7 bases; nucleotides outside the gene matches: 7. The CDR3 is made up of 14 amino acids. Germline values: CDR1 LNHDA, CDR2 SQIVND (reference sequence). In nucleotides, the CDR3 is TGTGCCAGTAGTCCAGGACAGGGGGCGGGTGAGCAGTACTTC. Residues: CASSPGQGAGEQYF.

The V gene is TRBV6-1, the J gene TRBJ2-7; 8 bases are shared with TRBD2. The CDR3 covers 17 residues. Losses at the gene ends were 3 bases for V and 2 bases for J; bases not matched to a gene: 12. Germline V lookup: CDR1 MNHNS, CDR2 SASEGT. DNA of the CDR3: TGTGCCAGCAGTGAGGGCCCACTAGCGGCTAAAACCTACGAGCAGTACTTC. Encoded protein: CASSEGPLAAKTYEQYF.

The rearrangement links TRBV19 to TRBJ1-2; weak D call: TRBD1 (6 bases). Deletions cut 7 bases from V and 4 bases from J, with 22 bases between. This CDR3 has 16 residues. CDR1 is LNHDA, CDR2 SQIVND, per germline (reference sequence). CDR3 amino acids: CASTLGGRPGGYGYTF. The CDR3 bases are TGTGCCAGTACCCTTGGGGGCAGACCGGGGGGCTATGGCTACACCTTC.

The chain carries TRBV6-1 and TRBJ2-2; the match to TRBD1 covers 7 bases. Germline CDR1 reads MNHNS; CDR2 reads SASEGT. The CDR3 is 16 amino acids. V gave up 0 bases and J gave up 6 bases; unmatched junction bases: 7. CDR3 DNA: TGTGCCAGCAGTGAAGCGGTTCGACAGGGTTCCGGGGAGCTGTTTTTT. This codes for CASSEAVRQGSGELFF.

The rearrangement uses TRBV29-1 and TRBJ2-1; no definite D call. The length of the CDR3 is 17 residues. Germline-derived CDR1 and CDR2 are SQVTM and ANQGSEA. Trimming took off 6 bases at V and 5 bases at J, with 26 bases between the two ends. This CDR3 is CSVYLYNIELGNNEQFF. The CDR3 DNA follows: TGCAGCGTCTACCTCTATAACATAGAACTGGGCAACAATGAGCAGTTCTTC.

The rearrangement uses TRBV4-1 and TRBJ2-6, with 10 bases aligning to TRBD1. The J segment lost 1 base and the V segment lost 2 bases, leaving 5 bases of the junction unmatched. CDR3 length equals 18 residues. Germline-derived CDR1 and CDR2 are MGHRA and YSYEKL. As DNA, the CDR3 is TGCGCCAGCAGCCAACCTCGGGACAGGGGATCTGGGGCCAACGTCCTGACTTTC. Encoded protein: CASSQPRDRGSGANVLTF.

V and J are TRBV30 and TRBJ2-5, with D possibly matching TRBD2 (6 bases). The CDR3 loop spans 12 amino acids. Per germline, CDR1 GTSNPN and CDR2 SVGIG (reference sequence). The V gene lost 4 bases and the J gene lost 5 bases, with 11 bases spanning the gap. CDR3 loop: CAWTHGGETQYF. The DNA for the CDR3 is TGTGCCTGGACTCATGGGGGGGAGACCCAGTACTTC.

The chain carries TRBV6-5 and TRBJ2-7, with 10 bases matching TRBD1. CDR1 and CDR2 (germline): MNHEY, SVGAGI. The CDR3 has 13 residues. The V gene end was trimmed by 10 bases and the J gene end by 2 bases; junction bases not matched to a gene: 5. The CDR3 loop reads CAISGQGAYEQYF. The CDR3 region has the DNA TGTGCCATTTCTGGACAGGGGGCCTACGAGCAGTACTTC.

CDR3 bases: TGCGCCAGCAGCTTGGCCTTCGACATTCGAGATGAAAAACTGTTTTTT. This translates into CASSLAFDIRDEKLFF. The gene calls are TRBV5-1 and TRBJ1-4; D is uncertain. Germline V CDR1 and CDR2: SGHRS, YFSETQ. CDR3 length equals 16 residues. Trimming took off 0 bases at V and 6 bases at J, with 15 bases between the two ends.

The V and J genes are TRBV27 and TRBJ1-2; 9 nucleotides agree with TRBD1. The V gene end was trimmed by 2 bases and the J gene end by 4 bases; junction bases not matched to a gene: 5. CDR3 length: 15 amino acids. Germline CDR1 reads MNHEY; CDR2 reads SMNVEV (reference sequence). In nucleotides, the CDR3 is TGTGCCAGCAGTTTAGGGACAGGGCTGGGCTATGGCTACACCTTC. It translates to CASSLGTGLGYGYTF.

The chain couples TRBV4-3 to TRBJ1-5, with 10 bases lining up with TRBD1. From germline, CDR1 is LGHNA and CDR2 YSLEER. The J segment lost 7 bases and the V segment lost 6 bases, leaving 9 bases of the junction unmatched. The CDR3 is 15 amino acids. As DNA, the CDR3 is TGCGCCAGCAGTGGGACAGGGGCCTTGGGGCAGCCCCAGCATTTT. Its translation: CASSGTGALGQPQHF.

The chain recombines TRBV6-5 with TRBJ2-7, with D possibly being TRBD2 (6 bases). This CDR3 contains 12 residues. CDR1 is MNHEY and CDR2 is SVGAGI in the germline V gene. Trimming left V 8 bases short and J 4 bases short, with 12 bases between. CDR3 in DNA: TGTGCCAGCCGGGGGAAGGGTTACGAGCAGTACTTC. This sequence encodes CASRGKGYEQYF.

J is TRBJ1-4 and V is TRBV24-1; 12 nucleotides align to TRBD1. This CDR3 contains 16 residues. J gave up 14 bases and V 5 bases, and 14 bases lay outside the gene matches. CDR1 is KGHDR and CDR2 is SFDVKD in the germline V gene. The CDR3 loop reads CATSVQCRDRGHCLFF. The CDR3, as DNA: TGTGCCACCAGTGTTCAGTGCCGGGACAGGGGGCATTGTCTGTTTTTT.

The genes are TRBV7-9 and TRBJ1-1; 9 bases match TRBD1. V shed 5 bases, J shed 8 bases, and the junction held 9 bases outside the gene matches. Germline V CDR1 and CDR2: SEHNR, FQNEAQ (reference sequence). The CDR3 spans 14 residues. The CDR3 region has the DNA TGTGCCAGCAGCCTGACCTCGGGACAGGGCGAAGCTTTCTTT. It yields the protein CASSLTSGQGEAFF.

This chain links TRBV11-2 with TRBJ2-5; 9 nucleotides align to TRBD1. This CDR3 is built from 14 residues. Germline V lookup: CDR1 SGHAT, CDR2 FQNNGV. The ends lost 5 bases at V and 3 bases at J; junction bases unmatched: 4. The CDR3 is CASSIGQGKETQYF. The CDR3 DNA reads as TGTGCCAGCAGCATCGGACAGGGGAAAGAGACCCAGTACTTC. Variable domain in full (rest from reference TRBV11-2 and TRBJ2-5): EAGVAQSPRYKIIEKRQSVAFWCNPISGHATLYWYQQILGQGPKLLIQFQNNGVVDDSQLPKDRFSAERLKGVDSTLKIQPAKLEDSAVYLCASSIGQGKETQYFGPGTRLLVL.

The genes are TRBV10-3 and TRBJ1-6; possibly TRBD1 for D (6 bases). The CDR3 is 17 amino acids. V dropped 0 bases and J dropped 5 bases, with 14 bases sitting between them. Looked up from germline, CDR1 is ENHRY and CDR2 is SYGVKD. In nucleotides, the CDR3 is TGTGCCATCAGTGAGTCTGGCAGGGGAAAAAATAATTCACCCCTCCACTTT. Its translation: CAISESGRGKNNSPLHF.

The DNA of the CDR3 is TGTGCCAGTAGAGACGGGGGATCTAATGAAAAACTGTTTTTT. This translates into CASRDGGSNEKLFF. The chain has TRBV19 and TRBJ1-4; a weak D match, TRBD1 (5 bases). The ends were cut back, 6 bases at V and 3 bases at J, with 11 bases in the middle. CDR1 and CDR2 from the germline V gene are LNHDA and SQIVND (reference sequence). The CDR3 has 14 amino acids.

This sequence joins TRBV6-5 and TRBJ1-1; D is possibly TRBD1 (5 bases). The CDR3 sequence is 13 residues long. Trimming removed 6 bases at V and 3 bases at J, with 11 bases between. Per the germline V gene, CDR1 is MNHEY and CDR2 is SVGAGI. The CDR3 loop reads CASSSPRDTEAFF. CDR3 in DNA: TGTGCCAGCAGCTCCCCCAGGGACACTGAAGCTTTCTTT.

The chain has TRBV6-5 and TRBJ2-5; maybe TRBD1 (5 bases). Trimming cost V 2 bases and J 4 bases, with 11 bases left between them. The CDR3 runs to 14 residues. Germline assignment: CDR1 MNHEY and CDR2 SVGAGI. CDR3 sequence reads: CASSYLAGPETQYF. The DNA of the CDR3 is TGTGCCAGCAGTTACCTCGCAGGGCCAGAGACCCAGTACTTC.

The CDR3 DNA sequence: TGTGCCTGGAGGGGAGGACTAGCGGGGGAAACCTACGAGCAGTACTTC. It specifies CAWRGGLAGETYEQYF. V and J are TRBV30 and TRBJ2-7, with 13 nucleotides matching TRBD2. Germline loops: CDR1 GTSNPN, CDR2 SVGIG (reference sequence). CDR3 length: 16 residues. Trimming cost V 3 bases and J 2 bases; bases outside gene matches: 7. The full variable domain, its missing parts supplied by reference TRBV30 and TRBJ2-7, is SQTIHQWPATLVQPVGSPLSLECTVEGTSNPNLYWYRQAAGRGLQLLFYSVGIGQISSEVPQNLSASRPQDRQFILSSKKLLLSDSGFYLCAWRGGLAGETYEQYFGPGTRLTVT.

The V and J genes are TRBV6-6 and TRBJ1-4; possibly TRBD1 for D (5 bases). Germline CDR1 is MNHNY and CDR2 is SVGAGI (reference sequence). This CDR3 comprises 14 residues. Between the trimmed V and J ends, which lost 5 bases and 3 bases, there was a span of 10 bases. CDR3 region: CASSRRDSNEKLFF. In DNA, the CDR3 is TGTGCCAGCAGTCGACGGGACTCTAATGAAAAACTGTTTTTT.

The V and J genes are TRBV4-2 and TRBJ1-3; TRBD1 might be the D (5 bases). Per the germline V gene, CDR1 is LGHNA and CDR2 is YNFKEQ. The ends were cut back, 3 bases at V and 0 bases at J, with 9 bases in the middle. This CDR3 has 15 residues. CDR3 in amino acids: CASSQTASSGNTIYF. CDR3 nucleotides: TGTGCCAGCAGCCAGACAGCGAGCTCTGGAAACACCATATATTTT.